These 15 T cell receptor beta chains were all obtained from the same sample, sequenced in a study of neurological immune-mediated disorders. In TCRdb, the 5' RACE reads were re-called with MiXCR into one record per CDR3 protein. Of roughly 60,000 distinct CDR3 sequences in the sample, 10% to 12% are singletons; the top ten hold less than 2%. The sample taken for sequencing was PBMCs. The origin of the receptors is a man aged 55 to 70 in good health.

The sample holds many counts of this clonotype. V is TRBV7-2 and J is TRBJ1-1, with D maybe TRBD1 (6 bases). CDR1 and CDR2 (germline): SGHTA, FQGNSA. The germline V and J ends were trimmed by 1 base and 1 base, with 22 bases remaining between them. CDR3 size: 19 residues. CDR3 amino acids: CASSLVLYRAGGANTEAFF. Here the CDR3 DNA reads TGTGCCAGCAGCTTAGTATTGTACAGGGCGGGTGGGGCGAACACTGAAGCTTTCTTT.

This clonotype was observed at least ten times. This chain connects TRBV5-1 to TRBJ2-5; no reliable D call. The CDR3 loop spans 13 amino acids. Trimming took 1 base from V and 3 from J, leaving 7 bases between them. CDR1 is SGHRS and CDR2 is YFSETQ in the germline V gene. The DNA for the CDR3 is TGCGCCAGCAGCTTGAACAGAGAAGAGACCCAGTACTTC. As protein: CASSLNREETQYF.

This clonotype came up many times. The V call is TRBV7-6, the J call TRBJ1-5, with a weak D call TRBD1 (6 bases). The V gene lost 2 bases and the J gene lost 3 bases, with 11 bases spanning the gap. The V gene's germline CDR1 is SGHVS and CDR2 FNYEAQ. The CDR3 totals 15 residues. DNA of the CDR3: TGTGCCAGCAGCTTACTAGCAGGGGCCAATCAGCCCCAGCATTTT. It encodes CASSLLAGANQPQHF.

The gene calls are TRBV6-6 and TRBJ2-7, with D maybe TRBD1 (6 bases). Trimming took 2 bases from V and 4 from J, leaving 12 bases between them. This CDR3 is 14 amino acids long. Looked up from germline, CDR1 is MNHNY and CDR2 is SVGAGI (reference sequence). As DNA, the CDR3 is TGTGCCAGCAGTTACAGGGGGATTCAATACGAGCAGTACTTC. Amino acid sequence: CASSYRGIQYEQYF.

This clonotype was seen many times. This chain uses TRBV9 with TRBJ2-1; 8 bases fit TRBD1. Trimming cost V 1 base and J 9 bases; bases outside gene matches: 9. Germline CDR1 reads SGDLS; CDR2 reads YYNGEE. The CDR3 is 15 amino acids. The CDR3 nucleotides are TGTGCCAGCAGCGTATCCGGGACAGGAGCCTTTGAGCAGTTCTTC. Its translation is CASSVSGTGAFEQFF.

In its sample, this clonotype was seen many times. This chain joins TRBV5-1 and TRBJ1-4, with D unclear. CDR1 and CDR2 (germline): SGHRS, YFSETQ. The CDR3 covers 13 residues. V lost 0 bases, J lost 2 bases, and 2 bases lay in between. The CDR3 DNA is TGCGCCAGCAGCTTGGGTACTAATGAAAAACTGTTTTTT. This codes for CASSLGTNEKLFF.

This clonotype was seen at least ten times. The J gene is TRBJ1-3, the V gene TRBV2; D not resolved. The CDR3 is made up of 17 amino acids. The V end was cut by 6 bases, the J end by 2 bases, with 20 bases between. Germline V gene lookup returns CDR1 SNHLY and CDR2 FYNNEI. The CDR3 protein is CASRNPTLARTGNTIYF. In DNA, the CDR3 is TGTGCCAGCAGGAACCCTACGTTGGCCAGGACTGGAAACACCATATATTTT.

The sample holds many counts of this clonotype. This chain connects TRBV20-1 to TRBJ2-6; the match to TRBD2 covers 14 bases. The trim removed 2 bases at V and 0 bases at J, leaving 3 bases unmatched. The CDR3 spans 18 residues. Germline-derived CDR1 and CDR2 are DFQATT and SNEGSKA (reference sequence). The CDR3 nucleotides read TGCAGTGCTAGAACCGGGACTAGCGGGAGCTCTGGGGCCAACGTCCTGACTTTC. Residues: CSARTGTSGSSGANVLTF.

This clonotype appeared many times. The chain recombines TRBV25-1 with TRBJ2-7, with TRBD1 identical over 7 bases. Germline CDR1 and CDR2: MGHDK and SYGVNS. J gave up 6 bases and V 6 bases, and 8 bases lay outside the gene matches. CDR3 length equals 13 residues. CDR3 sequence (DNA): TGTGCCAGCAGCCCGGGACAGTGGTCCGAGCAGTACTTC. Its translation is CASSPGQWSEQYF.

As regards this clonotype: This may arise from a read error, as a much more abundant clone is one base away. The chain uses TRBV12-3 or TRBV12-4 and TRBJ2-3, with a possible D match to TRBD2 (5 bases). This CDR3 is 16 amino acids long. Trimming left V 4 bases short and J 3 bases short, with 17 bases between. In DNA form, the CDR3 reads TGTGCCAGCAGTTCGGAGGTACTAGGTAGGACAGATACGCAGTATTTT. Its protein is CASSSEVLGRTDTQYF.

The chain has TRBV19 and TRBJ1-5; the D gene is possibly TRBD1 (5 bases). V lost 6 bases and J lost 11, with 20 bases in between. CDR1 is LNHDA and CDR2 is SQIVND in the germline V gene (reference sequence). This CDR3 contains 14 residues. The chain's CDR3 is CASRGPLLGPAQHF. As DNA, the CDR3 is TGTGCCAGTAGAGGGCCCCTCCTGGGACCGGCCCAGCATTTT.

This clonotype was counted at least ten times. The chain is built from TRBV7-2 and TRBJ2-2; the match to TRBD1 covers 8 bases. The trim removed 3 bases at V and 6 bases at J, leaving 6 bases unmatched. The CDR3 runs 15 residues. The germline CDR1 and CDR2 sequences are SGHTA and FQGNSA. CDR3: CASSFRQGRPGELFF. The CDR3 coding sequence is TGTGCCAGCAGCTTCCGACAGGGGCGCCCCGGGGAGCTGTTTTTT. Drawing the rest from reference TRBV7-2 and TRBJ2-2, the complete variable domain is GAGVSQSPSNKVTEKGKDVELRCDPISGHTALYWYRQSLGQGLEFLIYFQGNSAPDKSGLPSDRFSAERTGGSVSTLTIQRTQQEDSAVYLCASSFRQGRPGELFFGEGSRLTVL.

This clonotype has at least ten counts. This chain uses TRBV12-3 or TRBV12-4 with TRBJ1-5; D may be TRBD1 (6 bases). V was trimmed by 5 bases and J by 5 bases, leaving 16 bases between them. CDR3 length: 15 residues. CDR3 nucleotide sequence: TGTGCCAGCAGTCCTGACAGGCAAAGCTATCAGCCCCAGCATTTT. It translates to CASSPDRQSYQPQHF.

Ten or more counts support this clonotype. The chain employs TRBV20-1 and TRBJ2-7; D unresolved. Germline V gives CDR1 DFQATT, CDR2 SNEGSKA (reference sequence). The CDR3 covers 12 residues. V was trimmed by 2 bases and J by 4 bases, leaving 9 bases between them. The CDR3 loop is CSARRPAYEQYF. CDR3 nucleotides: TGCAGTGCTAGACGGCCAGCTTACGAGCAGTACTTC.

This clonotype was counted many times. The chain uses TRBV7-2 and TRBJ2-3; D remains unclear. Germline V gene lookup returns CDR1 SGHTA and CDR2 FQGNSA. The CDR3 sequence is 13 residues long. V was clipped by 1 base and J by 3 bases, with 5 bases between them. CDR3 amino acids: CASSLGYTDTQYF. CDR3 DNA: TGTGCCAGCAGCTTAGGTTATACAGATACGCAGTATTTT. The full variable domain, completed using reference TRBV7-2 and TRBJ2-3, is GAGVSQSPSNKVTEKGKDVELRCDPISGHTALYWYRQSLGQGLEFLIYFQGNSAPDKSGLPSDRFSAERTGGSVSTLTIQRTQQEDSAVYLCASSLGYTDTQYFGPGTRLTVL.